A single sample gave rise to the 12 T cell receptor beta chains below, sequenced in a study of T cells after posttransplantation cyclophosphamide. Using immunoSEQ multiplex PCR, the repertoire was profiled, and TCRdb retains in-frame clones only, with some absent. The sample holds about 32,000 clones, approximately 90% seen once. The sequenced material came from PBMCs. These receptors came from a woman aged 40 to 49 with a blood cancer, CMV-positive, and with a related stem cell donor.

The chain joins TRBV7-2 to TRBJ2-5; TRBD1 matches 11 bases. In germline, CDR1 is SGHTA, CDR2 FQGNSA. The J segment lost 4 bases and the V segment lost 3 bases, leaving 4 bases of the junction unmatched. The CDR3 has 15 amino acids. CDR3: CASSFGQGAGETQYF. The DNA for the CDR3 is TGTGCCAGCAGCTTTGGACAGGGGGCTGGAGAGACCCAGTACTTC.

In the case of this clone: This CDR3 fails to terminate in the conserved phenylalanine or tryptophan, so it likely reflects a read error. This chain connects TRBV28 to TRBJ1-2; 7 bases match TRBD1. Germline trimming cut 5 bases from V and 4 bases from J; bases unmatched to any gene: 13. Germline CDR1 MDHEN, CDR2 SYDVKM. There are 16 residues in the CDR3. The CDR3 bases are TGTGCCAGCAGTCCGGGTGGAGGGGGCTACGGCTATGGCTACACCCTC. Translating gives CASSPGGGGYGYGYTL.

The chain uses TRBV5-1 and TRBJ1-4; D is possibly TRBD1 (5 bases). The germline V gene encodes CDR1 SGHRS and CDR2 YFSETQ. V dropped 4 bases and J dropped 5 bases, with 12 bases sitting between them. The CDR3 loop spans 14 amino acids. The CDR3 is CASSPTGGNEKLFF. As DNA, the CDR3 is TGCGCCAGCAGCCCGACCGGGGGAAATGAAAAACTGTTTTTT.

V usage is TRBV9 and J usage is TRBJ2-1; 7 nucleotides match TRBD1. V dropped 2 bases and J dropped 9; count of bases not matched to a gene: 5. CDR3 size: 13 residues. CDR1 SGDLS and CDR2 YYNGEE come from the germline V gene. Here the CDR3 DNA reads TGTGCCAGCAGCGTCGAGGGGGCCAGTGAGCAGTTCTTC. This sequence encodes CASSVEGASEQFF.

This chain joins TRBV2 and TRBJ2-1; 13 positions agree with TRBD2. The CDR3 is 19 residues long. CDR1 SNHLY and CDR2 FYNNEI come from the germline V gene. The trim removed 6 bases at V and 0 bases at J, leaving 11 bases unmatched. The CDR3 is CASSQTSGGRRYSYNEQFF. DNA of the CDR3: TGTGCCAGCAGCCAGACTAGCGGGGGGCGACGATACTCCTACAATGAGCAGTTCTTC. Complete variable domain (other parts from reference TRBV2 and TRBJ2-1): EPEVTQTPSHQVTQMGQEVILRCVPISNHLYFYWYRQILGQKVEFLVSFYNNEISEKSEIFDDQFSVERPDGSNFTLKIRSTKLEDSAMYFCASSQTSGGRRYSYNEQFFGPGTRLTVL.

The DNA for the CDR3 is TGTGCCAGCAGCGTAGACGGAGGAGGTGGCTACACCTTC. It codes for CASSVDGGGGYTF. The rearrangement joins TRBV9 to TRBJ1-2; D gene ambiguous. The germline V and J ends were trimmed by 0 bases and 7 bases, with 10 bases remaining between them. The germline V gene has CDR1 SGDLS and CDR2 YYNGEE. This CDR3 has 13 amino acids.

J is TRBJ2-2 and V is TRBV28; 8 nucleotides align to TRBD2. The CDR3 extends over 20 amino acids. Germline lookup yields CDR1 MDHEN and CDR2 SYDVKM. The trim removed 3 bases at V and 5 bases at J, leaving 20 bases unmatched. The CDR3 loop is CASSLGLGAGGSGGTGELFF. In DNA form, the CDR3 reads TGTGCCAGCAGTTTGGGATTGGGTGCGGGGGGCTCCGGAGGAACCGGGGAGCTGTTTTTT. Looking up the rest from reference TRBV28 and TRBJ2-2 gives the full variable domain: DVKVTQSSRYLVKRTGEKVFLECVQDMDHENMFWYRQDPGLGLRLIYFSYDVKMKEKGDIPEGYSVSREKKERFSLILESASTNQTSMYLCASSLGLGAGGSGGTGELFFGEGSRLTVL.

The chain joins TRBV5-4 to TRBJ2-7, with D possibly being TRBD2 (6 bases). Trimming removed 2 bases from V and 6 bases from J, with 12 bases in between. The V gene's germline CDR1 is SGHNT and CDR2 YYREEE (reference sequence). CDR3 length: 13 amino acids. DNA of the CDR3: TGTGCCAGCAGCTTCGGAGGGATGAGCGAGCAGTACTTC. Translated, it gives CASSFGGMSEQYF.

This chain joins TRBV7-8 and TRBJ1-5; unclear D gene. Germline assignment: CDR1 SGHVS and CDR2 FQNEAQ. The CDR3 totals 15 residues. Trimming shortened V by 5 bases and J by 0 bases, and 11 bases separated the two germline ends. This CDR3 is CASSPRRDSNQPQHF. The CDR3 DNA sequence: TGTGCCAGCAGCCCCCGGCGGGATAGCAATCAGCCCCAGCATTTT.

The chain links TRBV11-2 to TRBJ1-1, with D uncertain. V was pared by 2 bases and J by 6 bases, with 7 bases between. This CDR3 comprises 12 residues. Germline V gives CDR1 SGHAT, CDR2 FQNNGV. The CDR3 reads CASSLIRAEAFF. In DNA, the CDR3 is TGTGCCAGCAGCTTAATTAGAGCTGAAGCTTTCTTT.

CDR3 DNA sequence: TGTGCCAGCAGGTCAGGGACTGAAGCTTTCTTT. Its translation: CASRSGTEAFF. This chain connects TRBV5-5 to TRBJ1-1, with a possible D match to TRBD1 (5 bases). V lost 5 bases to trimming and J lost 5 bases, with 7 bases between them. The CDR3 has 11 residues. Germline loops: CDR1 SGHKS, CDR2 YYEKEE (reference sequence). The full variable domain, with the rest looked up from reference TRBV5-5 and TRBJ1-1, is DAGVTQSPTHLIKTRGQQVTLRCSPISGHKSVSWYQQVLGQGPQFIFQYYEKEERGRGNFPDRFSARQFPNYSSELNVNALLLGDSALYLCASRSGTEAFFGQGTRLTVV.

CDR3 coding DNA: TGTGCCAGCAGTAAACTAGCGGGTCAAGAGACCCAGTACTTC. The encoded protein is CASSKLAGQETQYF. V usage is TRBV28 and J usage is TRBJ2-5; TRBD2 agrees at 9 bases. The trim removed 5 bases at V and 2 bases at J, leaving 3 bases unmatched. The CDR3 has 14 amino acids. Per the germline V gene, CDR1 is MDHEN and CDR2 is SYDVKM.